The 17 T cell receptor beta chains listed next were all sequenced from one sample in a study of a mutant IDH1 vaccine in newly diagnosed glioma. As to time point: week 23, last vaccination. Topical imiquimod accompanied each vaccine dose, which consisted of 300 ug of mutant IDH1 20-mer peptide. The protocol was immunoSEQ multiplex PCR, while the TCRdb copy is restricted to in-frame clones and leaves out a portion. This table has under 50,000 clones, under 95% appearing once. These TCRs are of unknown antigen specificity. The specimen comprised PBMCs, sampled from a glioma patient whose treatment included an IDH1 peptide vaccine. The source is a man aged 50 to 59 with glioma.

J is TRBJ2-3 and V is TRBV18; no reliable D call. Germline V lookup: CDR1 KGHSH, CDR2 LQKENI. V was trimmed by 3 bases and J by 0 bases, leaving 10 bases between them. CDR3 length equals 15 residues. CDR3 DNA: TGTGCCAGCTCACCGGCATACGCCAGCACAGATACGCAGTATTTT. It specifies CASSPAYASTDTQYF.

J is TRBJ1-2 and V is TRBV6-6, with D possibly TRBD1 on 6 matching bases. The CDR3 runs to 11 residues. V dropped 7 bases and J dropped 7 bases, with 10 bases sitting between them. Germline CDR1 is MNHNY and CDR2 is SVGAGI (reference sequence). The CDR3 sequence: CASKTGIGYTF. The CDR3 coding sequence is TGTGCCAGCAAAACAGGGATTGGCTACACCTTC.

This clone was detected once. The V and J genes are TRBV10-2 and TRBJ1-2, with a weak D call TRBD1 (6 bases). The CDR3 length is 14 residues. The germline V gene encodes CDR1 WSHSY and CDR2 SAAADI. V was pared by 7 bases and J by 0 bases, with 12 bases between. CDR3 coding DNA: TGCGCCAGCAACGACAGGCTAACTAACTATGGCTACACCTTC. It yields the protein CASNDRLTNYGYTF.

The rearrangement links TRBV6-5 to TRBJ2-1; possibly TRBD2 for D (6 bases). The CDR3 runs 13 residues. CDR1 MNHEY and CDR2 SVGAGI come from the germline V gene. The ends were cut back, 6 bases at V and 7 bases at J, with 13 bases in the middle. DNA of the CDR3: TGTGCCAGCAGCCTCGCCGGGAGTAATGAGCAGTTCTTC. Encoded protein: CASSLAGSNEQFF.

The rearrangement joins TRBV5-6 to TRBJ1-2, with a possible D match to TRBD1 (6 bases). The V end was cut by 6 bases, the J end by 8 bases, with 17 bases between. The CDR3 runs 13 residues. Germline loops: CDR1 SGHDT, CDR2 YYEEEE. The CDR3 here is CASMTIQGDGYTF. In DNA form, the CDR3 reads TGTGCCAGCATGACAATACAGGGTGACGGCTACACCTTC.

The chain uses TRBV6-1 and TRBJ1-3, with 7 bases matching TRBD1. CDR3 length: 17 residues. V shed 1 base, J shed 4 bases, and the junction held 10 bases outside the gene matches. The germline V gene has CDR1 MNHNS and CDR2 SASEGT. The chain's CDR3 is CASSEEVTGETGNTIYF. The CDR3 nucleotides read TGTGCCAGCAGTGAAGAGGTAACAGGGGAGACAGGAAACACCATATATTTT.

The rearrangement joins TRBV19 to TRBJ1-1; no clear D gene. The germline V gene has CDR1 LNHDA and CDR2 SQIVND (reference sequence). Deletions cut 3 bases from V and 5 bases from J, with 10 bases between. CDR3 length: 13 amino acids. CDR3 protein: CASSMPAWTEAFF. CDR3 nucleotides: TGTGCCAGTAGTATGCCAGCGTGGACTGAAGCTTTCTTT.

The count of this clone is one. The V and J genes are TRBV19 and TRBJ1-1; TRBD1 aligns across 7 bases. This CDR3 is built from 14 residues. Losses at the gene ends were 9 bases for V and 3 bases for J; bases not matched to a gene: 10. In germline, CDR1 is LNHDA, CDR2 SQIVND (reference sequence). The CDR3 coding sequence is TGTGCCAGCGGAAACAGGGGTGGGGACACTGAAGCTTTCTTT. It encodes CASGNRGGDTEAFF.

This clone came up a few times. V is TRBV18 and J is TRBJ1-1; TRBD1 is a possible D gene (5 bases). The V end lost 2 bases, the J end lost 1 base, and 14 bases lay between the germline ends. Germline CDR1 KGHSH, CDR2 LQKENI. CDR3 length: 16 amino acids. The CDR3 DNA is TGTGCCAGCTCACCAGGGCAGGGTCTACAGAACACTGAAGCTTTCTTT. Its protein is CASSPGQGLQNTEAFF.

This sequence joins TRBV10-3 and TRBJ2-7; a weak D match, TRBD2 (6 bases). The CDR3 has 14 amino acids. Germline CDR1 and CDR2: ENHRY and SYGVKD. V was cut by 6 bases and J by 3 bases, with 15 bases left in between. The CDR3 spells CAIRIGLHVYEQYF. The CDR3 DNA is TGTGCCATCAGAATCGGACTACATGTCTACGAGCAGTACTTC.

This sequence joins TRBV19 and TRBJ2-6; TRBD1 matches at 9 bases. CDR3 length: 17 residues. The germline gives CDR1 LNHDA, CDR2 SQIVND (reference sequence). The J segment lost 2 bases and the V segment lost 5 bases, leaving 7 bases of the junction unmatched. The CDR3 DNA reads as TGTGCCAGTAGTCCCGGACAGGGGAGAGCTGGGGCCAACGTCCTGACTTTC. Protein sequence: CASSPGQGRAGANVLTF.

The rearrangement uses TRBV2 and TRBJ2-3; 10 bases are shared with TRBD1. Germline V gene lookup returns CDR1 SNHLY and CDR2 FYNNEI. The ends lost 7 bases at V and 5 bases at J; junction bases unmatched: 9. The CDR3 has 15 amino acids. This CDR3 is CASIRTGGFEDTQYF. The CDR3 nucleotides read TGTGCCAGCATCCGGACAGGGGGTTTTGAAGATACGCAGTATTTT.

This chain uses TRBV19 with TRBJ2-1, with D unresolved. Looked up from germline, CDR1 is LNHDA and CDR2 is SQIVND (reference sequence). V lost 4 bases to trimming and J lost 7 bases, with 20 bases between them. This CDR3 is built from 16 residues. The DNA for the CDR3 is TGTGCCAGTAGTACTTTAGGGCAGTCCCGAATAAATGAGCAGTTCTTC. Translated, it gives CASSTLGQSRINEQFF.

The gene calls are TRBV19 and TRBJ2-1; 16 nucleotides align to TRBD2. Germline-derived CDR1 and CDR2 are LNHDA and SQIVND (reference sequence). Losses at the gene ends were 4 bases for V and 6 bases for J; bases not matched to a gene: 9. This CDR3 has 18 amino acids. The CDR3 nucleotides are TGTGCCAGTAGTACGGGGACTAGCGGGAGGGCCTCACGCAATGAGCAGTTCTTC. It is translated as CASSTGTSGRASRNEQFF.

In this sample, this clone turned up once. J is TRBJ1-4 and V is TRBV4-1, with a possible D match to TRBD1 (5 bases). Trimming stripped 1 base from V and 1 base from J, with 10 bases between. The germline CDR1 and CDR2 sequences are MGHRA and YSYEKL. The CDR3 is made up of 16 amino acids. DNA for the CDR3: TGCGCCAGCAGCCAAGGATACGGGGGAACTAATGAAAAACTGTTTTTT. It encodes CASSQGYGGTNEKLFF.

The chain recombines TRBV18 with TRBJ1-1, with D unclear. V was shortened by 0 bases and J by 1 base, with 6 bases between the two germline ends. The CDR3 consists of 14 residues. Germline V CDR1 and CDR2: KGHSH, LQKENI. The CDR3 sequence is CASSPPMGNTEAFF. The CDR3 nucleotides read TGTGCCAGCTCACCACCGATGGGGAACACTGAAGCTTTCTTT.

The J gene is TRBJ1-1, the V gene TRBV7-9; D is uncertain. V was pared by 6 bases and J by 5 bases, with 16 bases between. Germline CDR1 and CDR2: SEHNR and FQNEAQ (reference sequence). The CDR3 has 14 amino acids. CDR3 in amino acids: CASRSSGSLTEAFF. CDR3 bases: TGTGCCAGCAGGTCTTCGGGGAGTTTGACTGAAGCTTTCTTT.